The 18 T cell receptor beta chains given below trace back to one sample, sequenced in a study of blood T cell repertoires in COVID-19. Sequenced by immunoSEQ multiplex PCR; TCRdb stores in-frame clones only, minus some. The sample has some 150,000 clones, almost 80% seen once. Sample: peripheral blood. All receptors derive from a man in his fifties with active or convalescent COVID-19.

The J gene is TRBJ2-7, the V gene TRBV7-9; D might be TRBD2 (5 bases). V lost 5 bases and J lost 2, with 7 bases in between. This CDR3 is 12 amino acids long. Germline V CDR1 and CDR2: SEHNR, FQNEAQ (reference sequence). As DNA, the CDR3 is TGTGCCAGCAGCCTGGGAGCCTACGAGCAGTACTTC. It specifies CASSLGAYEQYF. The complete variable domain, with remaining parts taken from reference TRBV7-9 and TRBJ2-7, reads DTGVSQNPRHKITKRGQNVTFRCDPISEHNRLYWYRQTLGQGPEFLTYFQNEAQLEKSRLLSDRFSAERPKGSFSTLEIQRTEQGDSAMYLCASSLGAYEQYFGPGTRLTVT.

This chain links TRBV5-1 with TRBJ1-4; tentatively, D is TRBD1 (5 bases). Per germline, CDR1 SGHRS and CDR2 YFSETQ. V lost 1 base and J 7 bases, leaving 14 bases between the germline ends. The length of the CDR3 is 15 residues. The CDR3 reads CASSLLGGVTEKLFF. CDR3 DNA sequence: TGCGCCAGCAGCTTGCTGGGGGGGGTTACTGAAAAACTGTTTTTT.

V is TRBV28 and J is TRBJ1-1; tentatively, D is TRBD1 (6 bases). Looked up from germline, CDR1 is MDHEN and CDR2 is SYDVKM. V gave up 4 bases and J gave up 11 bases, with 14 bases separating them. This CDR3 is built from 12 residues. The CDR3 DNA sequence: TGTGCCAGCAGTTCCGGACAGATTAGGGCTTTCTTT. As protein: CASSSGQIRAFF.

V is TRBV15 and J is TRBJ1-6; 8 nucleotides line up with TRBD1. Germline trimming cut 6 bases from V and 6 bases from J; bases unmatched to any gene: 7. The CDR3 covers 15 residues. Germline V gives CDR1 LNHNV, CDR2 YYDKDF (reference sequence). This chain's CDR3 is CATSRIGQGNSPLHF. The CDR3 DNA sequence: TGTGCCACCAGTCGAATCGGACAGGGTAATTCACCCCTCCACTTT.

The CDR3 reads CASLGQGNTGELFF. CDR3 nucleotide sequence: TGTGCCAGTCTGGGACAGGGGAACACCGGGGAGCTGTTTTTT. This chain uses TRBV2 with TRBJ2-2, with 9 bases identical to TRBD1. J was trimmed by 1 base and V by 9 bases; bases with no gene match: 3. This CDR3 comprises 14 residues. Germline CDR1 SNHLY, CDR2 FYNNEI.

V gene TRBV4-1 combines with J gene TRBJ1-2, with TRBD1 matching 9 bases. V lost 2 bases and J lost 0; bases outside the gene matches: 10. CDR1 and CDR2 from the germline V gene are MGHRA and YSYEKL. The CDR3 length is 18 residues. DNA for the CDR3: TGCGCCAGCAGCCAAATCCAGACCGGGACAGGGTCTAACTATGGCTACACCTTC. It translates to CASSQIQTGTGSNYGYTF.

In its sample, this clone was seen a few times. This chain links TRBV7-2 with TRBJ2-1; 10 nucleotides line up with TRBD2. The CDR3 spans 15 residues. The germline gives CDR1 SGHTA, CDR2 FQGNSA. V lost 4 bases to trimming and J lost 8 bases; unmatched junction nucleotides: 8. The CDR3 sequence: CASSSPGLAYHEQFF. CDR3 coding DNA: TGTGCCAGCAGCTCCCCGGGACTAGCGTACCATGAGCAGTTCTTC.

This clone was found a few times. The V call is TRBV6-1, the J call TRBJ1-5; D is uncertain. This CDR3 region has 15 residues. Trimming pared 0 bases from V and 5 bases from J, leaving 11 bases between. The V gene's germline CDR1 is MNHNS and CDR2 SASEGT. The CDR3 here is CASSEAVTAYQPQHF. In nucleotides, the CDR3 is TGTGCCAGCAGTGAAGCGGTCACAGCCTATCAGCCCCAGCATTTT.

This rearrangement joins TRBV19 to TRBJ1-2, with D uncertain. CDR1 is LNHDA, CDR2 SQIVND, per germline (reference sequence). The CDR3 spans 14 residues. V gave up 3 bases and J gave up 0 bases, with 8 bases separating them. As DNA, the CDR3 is TGTGCCAGTAGTATTACAGTTGCTAACTATGGCTACACCTTC. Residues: CASSITVANYGYTF.

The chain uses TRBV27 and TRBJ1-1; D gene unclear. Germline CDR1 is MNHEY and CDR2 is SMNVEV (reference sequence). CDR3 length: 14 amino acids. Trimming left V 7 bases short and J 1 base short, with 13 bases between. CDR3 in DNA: TGTGCCAGCATCCCTGCGGCCACGAACACTGAAGCTTTCTTT. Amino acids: CASIPAATNTEAFF.

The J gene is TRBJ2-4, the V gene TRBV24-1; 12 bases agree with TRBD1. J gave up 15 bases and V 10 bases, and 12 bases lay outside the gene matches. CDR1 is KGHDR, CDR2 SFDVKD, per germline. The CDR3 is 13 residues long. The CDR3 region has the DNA TGTGCCACAAAATCCGGGACAGGGGGCCTTTCGTACTTC. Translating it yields CATKSGTGGLSYF.

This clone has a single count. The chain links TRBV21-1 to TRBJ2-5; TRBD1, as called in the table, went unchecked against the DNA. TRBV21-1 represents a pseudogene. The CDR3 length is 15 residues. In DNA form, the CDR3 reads TGTGCCAGCAGCAAAGACAGGGCAGGGGGAGAGACCCAGTACTTC. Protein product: CASSKDRAGGETQYF.

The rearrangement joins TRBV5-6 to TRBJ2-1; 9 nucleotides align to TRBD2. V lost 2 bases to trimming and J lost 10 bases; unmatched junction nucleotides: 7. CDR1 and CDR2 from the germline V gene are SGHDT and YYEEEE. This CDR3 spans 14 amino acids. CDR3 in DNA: TGTGCCAGCAGCTTAGTTCTAGCGGGAACAGAGCAGTTCTTC. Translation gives CASSLVLAGTEQFF. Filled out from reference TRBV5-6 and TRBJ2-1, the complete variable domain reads DAGVTQSPTHLIKTRGQQVTLRCSPKSGHDTVSWYQQALGQGPQFIFQYYEEEERQRGNFPDRFSGHQFPNYSSELNVNALLLGDSALYLCASSLVLAGTEQFFGPGTRLTVL.

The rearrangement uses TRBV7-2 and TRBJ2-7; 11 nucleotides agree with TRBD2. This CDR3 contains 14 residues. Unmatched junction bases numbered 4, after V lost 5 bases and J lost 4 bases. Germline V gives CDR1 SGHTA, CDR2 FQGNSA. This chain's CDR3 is CASSLLAGGYEQYF. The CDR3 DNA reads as TGTGCCAGCAGCCTTTTAGCGGGAGGGTACGAGCAGTACTTC.

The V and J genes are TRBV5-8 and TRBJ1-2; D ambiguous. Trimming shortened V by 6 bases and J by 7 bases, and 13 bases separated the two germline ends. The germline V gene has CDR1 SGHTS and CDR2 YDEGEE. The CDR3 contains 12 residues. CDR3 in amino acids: CASTPRRAGYTF. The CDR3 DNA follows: TGTGCCAGCACCCCAAGGAGGGCTGGCTACACCTTC.

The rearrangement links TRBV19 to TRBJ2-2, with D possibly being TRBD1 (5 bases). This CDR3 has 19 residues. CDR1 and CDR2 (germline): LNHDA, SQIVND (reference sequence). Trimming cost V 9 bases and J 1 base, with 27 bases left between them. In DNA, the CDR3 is TGTGCCAGCCGACCAGCCCAGCAAGTTCTAGGGGAGAACACCGGGGAGCTGTTTTTT. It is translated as CASRPAQQVLGENTGELFF.

CDR3 in amino acids: CASSPLWGEAFF. CDR3 sequence (DNA): TGCGCCAGCAGCCCCCTCTGGGGGGAAGCGTTCTTC. The chain couples TRBV5-1 to TRBJ2-1; TRBD2 might be the D (6 bases). Germline loops: CDR1 SGHRS, CDR2 YFSETQ. Trimming cost V 4 bases and J 15 bases, with 17 bases left between them. This CDR3 comprises 12 residues.

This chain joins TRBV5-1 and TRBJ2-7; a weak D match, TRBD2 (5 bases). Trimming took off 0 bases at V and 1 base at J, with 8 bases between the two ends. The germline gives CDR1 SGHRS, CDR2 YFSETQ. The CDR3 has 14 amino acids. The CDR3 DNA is TGCGCCAGCAGCTTGGGGACTCCATCCTACGAGCAGTACTTC. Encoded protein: CASSLGTPSYEQYF.